Below are 24 T cell receptor beta chains sequenced from a single sample in a study of identical twins. TCRdb re-called the 5' RACE reads through MiXCR, storing one row per CDR3 protein. The sample lists around 280,000 distinct CDR3 sequences, less than 9% occurring once. In addition, the sample was reused for a study of yellow fever vaccine responses in identical twins.

The sample taken for sequencing was memory (CD45RO+) T cells sorted from blood. The origin of the receptors is a woman aged 18-29 years in good health.

The chain carries TRBV20-1 and TRBJ2-7; D is ambiguous. CDR3 length equals 9 residues. From germline, CDR1 is DFQATT and CDR2 SNEGSKA (reference sequence). V lost 6 bases and J 6 bases, leaving 6 bases between the germline ends. CDR3: CSAEFEQYF. The CDR3 nucleotides are TGCAGTGCGGAATTCGAGCAGTACTTC.

This clonotype was picked up a small number of times. The V call is TRBV11-2, the J call TRBJ1-6; the match to TRBD1 covers 7 bases. V dropped 3 bases and J dropped 11; count of bases not matched to a gene: 10. Germline CDR1 and CDR2: SGHAT and FQNNGV. The CDR3 is made up of 15 amino acids. CDR3 nucleotide sequence: TGTGCCAGCAGCTTTCCCTCACGGCAGGGGGCACCCCTCCACTTT. Its protein product is CASSFPSRQGAPLHF.

V and J are TRBV2 and TRBJ2-1; D uncertain. The germline V and J ends were trimmed by 4 bases and 5 bases, with 6 bases remaining between them. CDR1 is SNHLY and CDR2 is FYNNEI in the germline V gene. This CDR3 has 12 residues. The CDR3 reads CASSVEDNEQFF. CDR3 DNA: TGTGCCAGCAGTGTAGAAGACAATGAGCAGTTCTTC.

There are many counts of this clonotype. The chain combines TRBV5-1 with TRBJ2-2, with D uncertain. Germline lookup yields CDR1 SGHRS and CDR2 YFSETQ. CDR3 size: 14 residues. V gave up 4 bases and J gave up 2 bases, with 9 bases separating them. CDR3 amino acids: CASSQDGNTGELFF. The CDR3 DNA reads as TGCGCCAGCAGCCAGGACGGAAACACCGGGGAGCTGTTTTTT.

There are many counts of this clonotype. The chain combines TRBV20-1 with TRBJ1-5; D unclear. The CDR3 is 12 amino acids. Trimming shortened V by 6 bases and J by 5 bases, and 11 bases separated the two germline ends. From germline, CDR1 is DFQATT and CDR2 SNEGSKA (reference sequence). Here the CDR3 DNA reads TGCAGTGCGTTGGACGGTTATCAGCCCCAGCATTTT. Encoded protein: CSALDGYQPQHF.

There are a few counts of this clonotype. V gene TRBV18 combines with J gene TRBJ2-1, with TRBD2 matching 9 bases. The germline gives CDR1 KGHSH, CDR2 LQKENI. V gave up 6 bases and J gave up 7 bases; unmatched junction bases: 13. CDR3 length: 16 residues. CDR3 in DNA: TGTGCCAGCTCCTCCTACCTAGCGGGGTACAAAAATGAGCAGTTCTTC. Residues: CASSSYLAGYKNEQFF.

V gene TRBV7-9 combines with J gene TRBJ2-1; no clear D gene. Trimming took off 0 bases at V and 10 bases at J, with 10 bases between the two ends. The germline CDR1 and CDR2 sequences are SEHNR and FQNEAQ (reference sequence). The CDR3 consists of 13 residues. CDR3 amino acids: CASSLASGREQFF. The CDR3, as DNA: TGTGCCAGCAGCTTAGCTTCCGGGCGCGAGCAGTTCTTC.

The chain uses TRBV6-1 and TRBJ2-3; 12 nucleotides match TRBD1. The CDR3 is made up of 16 amino acids. Germline trimming cut 3 bases from V and 5 bases from J; bases unmatched to any gene: 6. Germline CDR1 and CDR2: MNHNS and SASEGT. DNA of the CDR3: TGTGCCAGCAGTGATCCGGGACAGGGGGCCGGAGATACGCAGTATTTT. It codes for CASSDPGQGAGDTQYF.

This chain links TRBV19 with TRBJ2-7; maybe TRBD2 (6 bases). The CDR3 is made up of 15 amino acids. The germline V gene encodes CDR1 LNHDA and CDR2 SQIVND (reference sequence). The V end lost 10 bases, the J end lost 3 bases, and 22 bases lay between the germline ends. Here the CDR3 DNA reads TGTGCCACCTCAGTACCGGGACTCCCCGGCTACGAGCAGTACTTC. Translated: CATSVPGLPGYEQYF.

This clonotype has ten or more counts. This chain uses TRBV29-1 with TRBJ2-5; D gene ambiguous. Trimming shortened V by 5 bases and J by 9 bases, and 13 bases separated the two germline ends. Germline V lookup: CDR1 SQVTM, CDR2 ANQGSEA. The CDR3 is 11 residues long. CDR3 bases: TGCAGCGTTTCGACCGGATCGGCCCAGTACTTC. This sequence encodes CSVSTGSAQYF.

This clonotype was found a few times. The rearrangement links TRBV5-5 to TRBJ2-1; 7 bases are shared with TRBD1. The germline V gene encodes CDR1 SGHKS and CDR2 YYEKEE (reference sequence). V trimming: 0 bases; J trimming: 10 bases; junction bases outside the gene matches: 16. This CDR3 region has 17 residues. In DNA form, the CDR3 reads TGTGCCAGCAGCTTGGTATTCAGTTTGACAGGGAGTTACGAGCAGTTCTTC. Translation gives CASSLVFSLTGSYEQFF.

In this sample, this clonotype turned up a few times. The genes are TRBV3-1 and TRBJ1-1; 7 bases line up with TRBD1. The V and J ends lost 6 bases and 3 bases, in that order; junction bases with no gene match: 7. Germline V gene lookup returns CDR1 LGHDT and CDR2 YNNKEL (reference sequence). The CDR3 has 14 residues. As DNA, the CDR3 is TGTGCCAGCAGTCGGACAGGTGGGGACACTGAAGCTTTCTTT. Translation: CASSRTGGDTEAFF.

This clonotype was counted a few times. This chain connects TRBV20-1 to TRBJ2-1; possibly TRBD2 for D (6 bases). From germline, CDR1 is DFQATT and CDR2 SNEGSKA (reference sequence). This CDR3 is built from 17 residues. V was pared by 2 bases and J by 10 bases, with 27 bases between. The CDR3 loop reads CSARPNLWGFTRGEQFF. DNA for the CDR3: TGCAGTGCTAGACCCAATCTTTGGGGATTCACCCGGGGGGAGCAGTTCTTC.

The chain carries TRBV3-1 and TRBJ2-1, with TRBD2 matching over 7 bases. V lost 1 base and J lost 4; bases outside the gene matches: 7. CDR1 is LGHDT and CDR2 is YNNKEL in the germline V gene (reference sequence). This CDR3 spans 16 amino acids. The CDR3 region has the DNA TGTGCCAGCAGCCAAGGAGCTAGCGGAAATTACAATGAGCAGTTCTTC. Amino acid sequence: CASSQGASGNYNEQFF.

The chain links TRBV28 to TRBJ1-1; 9 nucleotides line up with TRBD1. The length of the CDR3 is 14 residues. Per the germline V gene, CDR1 is MDHEN and CDR2 is SYDVKM. V gave up 6 bases and J gave up 5 bases; unmatched junction bases: 7. The CDR3 sequence: CASSLTGGRTEAFF. In nucleotides, the CDR3 is TGTGCCAGCAGCCTCACAGGGGGCCGAACTGAAGCTTTCTTT.

A few counts support this clonotype. CDR3 bases: TGTGCCAGCCGGGGCGGAGGTTATAATTCACCCCTCCACTTT. This codes for CASRGGGYNSPLHF. V gene TRBV28 combines with J gene TRBJ1-6, with D perhaps TRBD1 (5 bases). The V end lost 8 bases, the J end lost 4 bases, and 12 bases lay between the germline ends. Germline lookup yields CDR1 MDHEN and CDR2 SYDVKM. The CDR3 loop spans 14 amino acids.

Many counts were recorded for this clonotype. The V gene is TRBV5-4, the J gene TRBJ2-1; D is perhaps TRBD1 or TRBD2 (5 bases each). V lost 1 base and J lost 0, with 23 bases in between. This CDR3 region has 20 residues. Looked up from germline, CDR1 is SGHNT and CDR2 is YYREEE (reference sequence). CDR3 in DNA: TGTGCCAGCAGCTTGTCGTCAGGGTTATGGCTAGGGAGCTCCTACAATGAGCAGTTCTTC. Its translation: CASSLSSGLWLGSSYNEQFF.

In its sample, this clonotype was seen many times. The chain links TRBV5-1 to TRBJ2-2; maybe TRBD2 (6 bases). Trimming stripped 4 bases from V and 1 base from J, with 17 bases between. This CDR3 has 17 amino acids. Germline V gene data show CDR1 as SGHRS and CDR2 as YFSETQ. The chain's CDR3 is CASSMIGRGLNTGELFF. CDR3 in DNA: TGCGCCAGCAGCATGATTGGGCGGGGTTTGAACACCGGGGAGCTGTTTTTT.

This clonotype was detected ten times or more. The rearrangement joins TRBV12-3 or TRBV12-4 to TRBJ1-2; tentative D call: TRBD1 (5 bases). CDR3 length equals 15 residues. The V and J ends lost 5 bases and 0 bases respectively, with 13 bases between them. The CDR3: CASSPHRGTNYGYTF. The CDR3 nucleotides read TGTGCCAGCAGTCCCCATAGGGGTACTAACTATGGCTACACCTTC.

This clonotype was counted at least ten times. This rearrangement joins TRBV5-1 to TRBJ2-7; 10 bases fit TRBD1. The germline V gene encodes CDR1 SGHRS and CDR2 YFSETQ. Germline trimming cut 3 bases from V and 6 bases from J; bases unmatched to any gene: 12. The CDR3 contains 16 residues. CDR3: CASSSRDRGHIFEQYF. The CDR3 region has the DNA TGCGCCAGCAGCTCCCGGGACAGGGGTCATATTTTCGAGCAGTACTTC.

This clonotype appeared many times. This chain links TRBV10-3 with TRBJ2-5; D is ambiguous. With 2 bases removed from V and 2 bases from J, the gap between germline ends came to 6 bases. This CDR3 comprises 13 residues. The germline V gene encodes CDR1 ENHRY and CDR2 SYGVKD. The CDR3 spells CAISEGQQETQYF. The CDR3 DNA reads TGTGCCATCAGTGAGGGTCAGCAAGAGACCCAGTACTTC.

This clonotype occurred a few times. The chain carries TRBV5-4 and TRBJ2-3; tentatively, D is TRBD2 (8 bases). This CDR3 is built from 16 residues. Trimming left V 3 bases short and J 5 bases short, with 19 bases between. Germline V gene lookup returns CDR1 SGHNT and CDR2 YYREEE (reference sequence). Written as DNA, the CDR3 is TGTGCCAGCAGCTCGGGAGGGGAGCAGGGGGGAGATACGCAGTATTTT. The encoded protein is CASSSGGEQGGDTQYF.

V is TRBV29-1 and J is TRBJ1-1; the D gene is possibly TRBD1 (5 bases). The CDR3 consists of 11 residues. Germline CDR1 SQVTM, CDR2 ANQGSEA. The V gene lost 7 bases and the J gene lost 4 bases, with 10 bases spanning the gap. The CDR3, as DNA: TGCAGCGCCGGGGACGGCACTGAAGCTTTCTTT. This sequence encodes CSAGDGTEAFF.

The CDR3 nucleotides read TGTGCCAGTAGAAACAGCGCAACTAATGAAAAACTGTTTTTT. Protein product: CASRNSATNEKLFF. V gene TRBV19 combines with J gene TRBJ1-4, with D hard to call. The CDR3 contains 14 residues. V was trimmed by 6 bases and J by 0 bases, leaving 8 bases between them. CDR1 is LNHDA and CDR2 is SQIVND in the germline V gene (reference sequence).